Listed here are 21 T cell receptor beta chains from one sample, sequenced in a study of naive and memory T cell subsets (dated by TCRdb to the late 2010s). Points the paper makes about the study in general: A few larger clonotypes were present in naive repertoires, particularly the CD8 repertoires, and these clonotypes were possibly memory cells re-expressing CD45RA.

These receptors have no known antigen. Libraries were made using UMI-ligation and nested PCR. Sequenced on an Illumina MiSeq. To cover both TRBC1 and TRBC2, the beta constant-region primer consisted of an equimolar mix of two oligonucleotides. The ligated cDNA went through four rounds of PCR with nested alpha and beta constant-region primers together with the SP2 primer. The public reads were quality trimmed at Q25 with fastp and then assembled into clones with MiXCR by TCRdb, keeping productive beta chains. Every entry covers one CDR3 protein and lists the most common genes and DNA from its rows. The sample table holds approximately 150,000 distinct CDR3 sequences, of which 15% to 20% were seen once. The ten largest clones capture approximately 0.63% of the sample. The sequenced material came from naive CD8+ T cells from blood. The cell subset or site label, as the study defines it: naive T cells, CD45RA high CD27+. The receptors originated from a human donor in good health.

There are a few counts of this clonotype. The CDR3 bases are TGTGCCAGCAGCTTGCAGGGCGCTGGAAACACCATATATTTT. It encodes CASSLQGAGNTIYF. J is TRBJ1-3 and V is TRBV7-6; tentative D call: TRBD1 (5 bases). This CDR3 has 14 amino acids. Deletions cut 3 bases from V and 2 bases from J, with 8 bases between. Germline V gene lookup returns CDR1 SGHVS and CDR2 FNYEAQ.

This clonotype appeared a few times. This CDR3 reads CASGTSADRPLEDSPLHF. CDR3 in DNA: TGTGCCAGCGGAACGAGCGCGGACAGGCCCCTAGAGGATTCACCCCTCCACTTT. This chain links TRBV3-1 with TRBJ1-6; 7 bases fit TRBD1. The V segment lost 8 bases and the J segment 8 bases; nucleotides outside the gene matches: 21. Germline CDR1 and CDR2: LGHDT and YNNKEL (reference sequence). The CDR3 sequence is 18 residues long.

This clonotype came up a few times. This chain uses TRBV13 with TRBJ2-4; D is tentatively TRBD1 or TRBD2 (5 bases each). V dropped 5 bases and J dropped 0 bases, with 14 bases sitting between them. CDR3 size: 16 residues. Germline V CDR1 and CDR2: PRHDT, FYEKMQ (reference sequence). CDR3 DNA: TGTGCCAGCAGCCCTTTGGGGGTACTAGCCAAAAACATTCAGTACTTC. This sequence encodes CASSPLGVLAKNIQYF.

This clonotype was detected a few times. The rearrangement joins TRBV18 to TRBJ2-5; D gene uncertain. Germline values: CDR1 KGHSH, CDR2 LQKENI. CDR3 length: 15 amino acids. Trimming took 2 bases from V and 1 from J, leaving 11 bases between them. CDR3 protein: CASSPGVISQETQYF. The DNA for the CDR3 is TGTGCCAGCTCACCAGGGGTCATCTCCCAAGAGACCCAGTACTTC.

This clonotype occurred a few times. J is TRBJ2-7 and V is TRBV4-3, with 8 bases fitting TRBD2. Germline CDR1 reads LGHNA; CDR2 reads YSLEER. The CDR3 consists of 18 residues. The J segment lost 8 bases and the V segment lost 0 bases, leaving 18 bases of the junction unmatched. Here the CDR3 DNA reads TGCGCCAGCAGCCAAGAAGACATCAGGACTAGCCACCTTTTGAAGCAGTACTTC. This gives the protein CASSQEDIRTSHLLKQYF.

This clonotype was counted only a few times. The rearrangement links TRBV10-3 to TRBJ2-7, with 9 bases matching TRBD1. CDR3 length equals 13 residues. CDR1 is ENHRY, CDR2 SYGVKD, per germline. J gave up 6 bases and V 6 bases, and 6 bases lay outside the gene matches. The CDR3 is CAISPGTGSEQYF. The DNA of the CDR3 is TGTGCCATCAGCCCCGGGACAGGGTCCGAGCAGTACTTC.

This clonotype was detected ten times or more. This sequence joins TRBV29-1 and TRBJ1-1, with D unclear. The germline V and J ends were trimmed by 5 bases and 1 base, with 2 bases remaining between them. The CDR3 extends over 10 amino acids. From germline, CDR1 is SQVTM and CDR2 ANQGSEA. The CDR3 reads CSVWNTEAFF. CDR3 nucleotide sequence: TGCAGCGTTTGGAACACTGAAGCTTTCTTT.

The gene calls are TRBV12-3 or TRBV12-4 and TRBJ1-1; D is undetermined. The V gene lost 6 bases and the J gene lost 8 bases, with 16 bases spanning the gap. The CDR3 has 13 amino acids. The CDR3 protein is CASSPDNVQEAFF. CDR3 DNA sequence: TGTGCCAGCAGCCCAGACAACGTCCAAGAAGCTTTCTTT.

This clonotype has a handful of counts. This chain joins TRBV5-6 and TRBJ2-2; 12 bases fit TRBD1. CDR1 SGHDT and CDR2 YYEEEE come from the germline V gene. The J segment lost 6 bases and the V segment lost 0 bases, leaving 9 bases of the junction unmatched. This CDR3 is 18 amino acids long. As DNA, the CDR3 is TGTGCCAGCAGCTTGGTAATCCCCGGGACAGGGGGCTCCGGGGAGCTGTTTTTT. Protein sequence: CASSLVIPGTGGSGELFF.

The chain is built from TRBV5-5 and TRBJ1-1; D remains unclear. With 6 bases removed from V and 4 bases from J, the gap between germline ends came to 10 bases. Per the germline V gene, CDR1 is SGHKS and CDR2 is YYEKEE (reference sequence). The CDR3 spans 12 residues. The DNA of the CDR3 is TGTGCCAGCATCCCCCGGGGCACTGAAGCTTTCTTT. It yields the protein CASIPRGTEAFF. Full variable domain (outside the CDR3, taken from reference TRBV5-5 and TRBJ1-1): DAGVTQSPTHLIKTRGQQVTLRCSPISGHKSVSWYQQVLGQGPQFIFQYYEKEERGRGNFPDRFSARQFPNYSSELNVNALLLGDSALYLCASIPRGTEAFFGQGTRLTVV.

This clonotype appeared a few times. This chain connects TRBV20-1 to TRBJ2-7; TRBD1 or TRBD2 may be the D gene (5 bases each). Germline loops: CDR1 DFQATT, CDR2 SNEGSKA (reference sequence). V was clipped by 1 base and J by 2 bases, with 18 bases between them. CDR3 length: 16 amino acids. The DNA for the CDR3 is TGCAGTGCTAGAGGGGTAGGGACCCCGATCCCCTACGAGCAGTACTTC. This gives the protein CSARGVGTPIPYEQYF.

The CDR3 protein is CASSQTSGSGHEQFF. CDR3 sequence (DNA): TGTGCCAGCAGCCAGACTAGCGGGAGTGGGCATGAGCAGTTCTTC. V gene TRBV3-1 combines with J gene TRBJ2-1; 12 nucleotides align to TRBD2. Looked up from germline, CDR1 is LGHDT and CDR2 is YNNKEL (reference sequence). The CDR3 has 15 residues. Trimming at V came to 3 bases and at J to 8 bases, leaving 5 bases not matched to a gene.

J is TRBJ2-7 and V is TRBV28, with D possibly being TRBD2 (5 bases). The CDR3 consists of 14 residues. V lost 3 bases, J lost 3 bases, and 12 bases lay in between. Germline-derived CDR1 and CDR2 are MDHEN and SYDVKM. As DNA, the CDR3 is TGTGCCAGCAGTTTCCCTGGCGGAGGCTACGAGCAGTACTTC. Translation: CASSFPGGGYEQYF.

Many counts were recorded for this clonotype. This chain links TRBV19 with TRBJ1-5; unclear D gene. The CDR3 totals 15 residues. Germline assignment: CDR1 LNHDA and CDR2 SQIVND (reference sequence). V lost 8 bases to trimming and J lost 8 bases, with 22 bases between them. The CDR3 reads CASLRHRDAWEPQHF. CDR3 DNA sequence: TGTGCCAGTTTACGGCATAGAGATGCCTGGGAGCCCCAGCATTTT.

The chain joins TRBV6-1 to TRBJ2-3, with D tentatively TRBD2 (6 bases). Germline V CDR1 and CDR2: MNHNS, SASEGT. V lost 6 bases to trimming and J lost 10 bases, with 11 bases between them. CDR3 size: 11 residues. Here the CDR3 reads CASREGWPQYF. Written as DNA, the CDR3 is TGTGCCAGCAGGGAGGGATGGCCGCAGTATTTT.

The gene calls are TRBV5-6 and TRBJ2-3, with TRBD1 as a possible D gene (6 bases). V lost 4 bases to trimming and J lost 7 bases, with 16 bases between them. The CDR3 has 14 residues. Looked up from germline, CDR1 is SGHDT and CDR2 is YYEEEE. This chain's CDR3 is CASSDILQGHTQYF. The CDR3 DNA sequence: TGTGCCAGCAGCGACATTTTACAGGGTCATACGCAGTATTTT.

This clonotype came up a few times. CDR3 sequence: CASSWTAREKLFF. In nucleotides, the CDR3 is TGTGCCAGCAGCTGGACAGCTAGGGAAAAACTGTTTTTT. The chain links TRBV2 to TRBJ1-4, with D possibly matching TRBD1 (6 bases). Germline V gives CDR1 SNHLY, CDR2 FYNNEI. The CDR3 has 13 amino acids. Trimming stripped 6 bases from V and 8 bases from J, with 13 bases between.

The chain recombines TRBV9 with TRBJ1-2; D gene ambiguous. This CDR3 has 15 residues. The V and J ends lost 0 bases and 4 bases respectively, with 13 bases between them. Germline lookup yields CDR1 SGDLS and CDR2 YYNGEE. In DNA, the CDR3 is TGTGCCAGCAGCGTAGGAAACGGCTTGGGCTATGGCTACACCTTC. This gives the protein CASSVGNGLGYGYTF. The full variable domain, in which reference TRBV9 and TRBJ1-2 provide the parts outside the CDR3, is DSGVTQTPKHLITATGQRVTLRCSPRSGDLSVYWYQQSLDQGLQFLIQYYNGEERAKGNILERFSAQQFPDLHSELNLSSLELGDSALYFCASSVGNGLGYGYTFGSGTRLTVV.

This clonotype was recorded at least ten times. V is TRBV4-1 and J is TRBJ1-5; D is unclear. The CDR3 is 16 residues long. From germline, CDR1 is MGHRA and CDR2 YSYEKL. The germline V and J ends were trimmed by 4 bases and 1 base, with 14 bases remaining between them. CDR3 residues: CASSLSPFRSNQPQHF. As DNA, the CDR3 is TGCGCCAGCAGCCTCTCCCCGTTTAGAAGCAATCAGCCCCAGCATTTT.

This clonotype has only a few counts. The genes are TRBV20-1 and TRBJ2-1; D gene unclear. This CDR3 contains 14 residues. CDR1 and CDR2 from the germline V gene are DFQATT and SNEGSKA (reference sequence). V was clipped by 3 bases and J by 9 bases, with 18 bases between them. The CDR3 coding sequence is TGCAGTGCTAGTTGGGCTAGGGTGGCTGCTGAGCAGTTCTTC. It codes for CSASWARVAAEQFF.

This clonotype was observed a few times. V is TRBV4-3 and J is TRBJ1-5; D gene uncertain. Trimming pared 0 bases from V and 6 bases from J, leaving 12 bases between. The germline V gene encodes CDR1 LGHNA and CDR2 YSLEER. This CDR3 region has 15 residues. The CDR3 protein is CASSQEWGSGQPQHF. The CDR3 DNA reads as TGCGCCAGCAGCCAAGAGTGGGGATCCGGTCAGCCCCAGCATTTT.